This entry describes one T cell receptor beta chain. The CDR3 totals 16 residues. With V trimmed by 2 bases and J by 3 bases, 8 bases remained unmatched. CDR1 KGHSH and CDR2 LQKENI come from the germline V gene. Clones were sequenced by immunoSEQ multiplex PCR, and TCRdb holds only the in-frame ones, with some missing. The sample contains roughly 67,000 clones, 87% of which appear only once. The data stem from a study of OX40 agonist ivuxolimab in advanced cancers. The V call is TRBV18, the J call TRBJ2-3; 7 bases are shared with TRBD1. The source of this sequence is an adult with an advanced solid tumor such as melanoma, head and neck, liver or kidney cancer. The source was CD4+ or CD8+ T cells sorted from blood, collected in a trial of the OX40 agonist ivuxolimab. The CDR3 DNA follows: TGTGCCAGCTCACCATCCCAGCAGGGGGTGACAGATACGCAGTATTTT. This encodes CASSPSQQGVTDTQYF.